Many counts were recorded for the clone carrying this T cell receptor beta chain. No antigen is known for it. This sample is part of a study of metastatic and nonmetastatic thyroid tumors. Study in general: Patients with malignant and benign thyroid disease provided blood and tumor or nodule tissue, whose repertoires were compared.

Thyroid surgery took place with no prior treatment in any patient. Findings and limits, study-wide: The reported finding was significantly higher TCR beta diversity in malignant thyroid tumors relative to benign nodules, in blood and tumor.

Study processing details: A papillary thyroid cancer distant-metastasis classifier was built from CDR3 differences across clinicopathological groups. TCRdb re-called clones via MiXCR from the PCR reads. The V and J calls, along with clone size, are taken from TCRdb and not from the paper's own processing. Found here are approximately 25,000 clones, 13% of them singletons; the top ten hold roughly an eighth. The germline gives CDR1 MNHEY, CDR2 SVGAGI. The CDR3 covers 15 residues. V was shortened by 0 bases and J by 6 bases, with 11 bases between the two germline ends. This TCR was sampled from a female donor with papillary thyroid cancer or a benign thyroid nodule (not recorded which). Some clones in this sample may be carry-over from other donors' samples. The V gene is TRBV6-5, the J gene TRBJ2-2, with D unresolved. Sequenced material: blood. CDR3 loop: CASSYSDPVAGELFF. CDR3 sequence (DNA): TGTGCCAGCAGTTACTCGGACCCGGTGGCCGGGGAGCTGTTTTTT.